The text below deals with one T cell receptor (beta chain). Per the original methods: Estimates of nucleated cell counts were drawn from the amplification of reference gene primers. Only in-frame clones appear in the TCRdb table, and some are missing; sequencing was by immunoSEQ multiplex PCR. The V and J calls and the clone size are those of that table, but D and trimming were determined from the DNA. The table has some 210,000 clones, around nine tenths seen once. This specimen belongs to a study of blood T cell repertoires in COVID-19. V lost 3 bases and J lost 7; bases outside the gene matches: 10. This CDR3 region has 16 residues. Looked up from germline, CDR1 is SGHRS and CDR2 is YFSETQ.

The chain is built from TRBV5-1 and TRBJ2-7; TRBD2 matches 13 bases. The receptor was derived from a woman aged 35 to 49 who had recovered from COVID-19. Sequences were obtained from peripheral blood. The CDR3 protein is CASSSNPGLAGVEQYF. Here the CDR3 DNA reads TGCGCCAGCAGCTCCAACCCCGGACTAGCGGGAGTGGAGCAGTACTTC. Full variable domain (remainder filled in from reference TRBV5-1 and TRBJ2-7): KAGVTQTPRYLIKTRGQQVTLSCSPISGHRSVSWYQQTPGQGLQFLFEYFSETQRNKGNFPGRFSGRQFSNSRSEMNVSTLELGDSALYLCASSSNPGLAGVEQYFGPGTRLTVT.